Sequencing of this TCR beta chain was carried out in a study of preoperative IRX-2 immunotherapy in early breast cancer. Profiling relied on immunoSEQ multiplex PCR, and the TCRdb table lists in-frame clones only, not all of them. The sample comprises more than 10,000 clones, about nine tenths of which are singletons, and approximately 31% rests with the top ten. The treatment: preoperative locoregional IRX-2 cytokine immunotherapy. Sample collection was performed from a patient treated with IRX-2 immunotherapy. The clonotype comes from a human donor with breast cancer.

In nucleotides, the CDR3 is TGCGCCAGCAGCGCCGGACAACTCGTCTATGGCTACACCTTC. Its protein product is CASSAGQLVYGYTF. V is TRBV5-1 and J is TRBJ1-2, with a possible D match to TRBD1 (5 bases). Germline V gene lookup returns CDR1 SGHRS and CDR2 YFSETQ. V dropped 4 bases and J dropped 4 bases, with 14 bases sitting between them. The CDR3 runs to 14 residues.